The present TCR beta chain was sequenced within a study of T cells after yellow fever vaccination. Overall study context: In the case of low-cell-number fractions, SMART-Seq v4 Ultra Low Input was used for preparation.

Findings of the study overall: Primary-vaccination clones mostly resurfaced post-booster (roughly 97% CD4, roughly 87% CD8). The secondary response was weaker but peaked faster, day 5 versus 15.

They built TCR cDNA with 5'RACE template switching, a step that put in a universal primer site and UMIs. TCRdb reprocessed the 5' RACE reads with MiXCR, giving one entry per CDR3 protein. The table has around 330,000 distinct CDR3 sequences, around 3.6% seen once; the top ten hold 20% to 30%. This clonotype was recorded many times. What it binds is unknown. The starting material was PBMCs, obtained on the day of the yellow fever booster vaccination. This sequence was found in a man younger than 35 who received the YFV17D yellow fever vaccine.

The CDR3 DNA reads as TGTGCCAGCAGTATTAACAGGACCTGGGGAAACACCATATATTTT. This sequence encodes CASSINRTWGNTIYF. The chain is built from TRBV25-1 and TRBJ1-3; D may be TRBD1 (5 bases). Germline V gene sequence: CDR1 MGHDK, CDR2 SYGVNS. This CDR3 region has 15 residues. With 5 bases removed from V and 4 bases from J, the gap between germline ends came to 15 bases.